The rows below give T cell receptor beta chains drawn from one sample of a study of blood T cell repertoires in COVID-19. The assay was immunoSEQ multiplex PCR, and TCRdb's table has in-frame clones only and misses some. The data contain 150,000 or so clones, just under 85% of them seen just once; the ten biggest clones take up 29%. The specimen sequenced was peripheral blood. The receptors were sampled from an older woman with acute or convalescent COVID-19. Both conserved end residues are part of each CDR3. A D gene is named only where the DNA matches it firmly. Size is stated for part of the rows, as once, few or many counts, or as a class when the clone is expanded.

CDR3nt: TGTGCCAGCAGCGGGAAGGCGGGCCAAAAGAACACTGAAGCTTTCTTT; CDR3aa: CASSGKAGQKNTEAFF; d_gene: NA; j_gene: TRBJ1-1; abundance: NA; v_gene: TRBV4-2
CDR3nt: TGTGCCAGCAGAGAATCCGGGACAGACTATGGCTACACCTTC; CDR3aa: CASRESGTDYGYTF; d_gene: TRBD1; j_gene: TRBJ1-2; abundance: NA; v_gene: TRBV6-6
CDR3nt: TGCGCCAGCCGCCCTCAGGGGGCGAACACTGAAGCTTTCTTT; CDR3aa: CASRPQGANTEAFF; d_gene: TRBD1; j_gene: TRBJ1-1; abundance: few; v_gene: TRBV5-1
CDR3nt: TGTGCCAGCACCGTTTTAGGGGGGAACACTGAAGCTTTCTTT; CDR3aa: CASTVLGGNTEAFF; d_gene: NA; j_gene: TRBJ1-1; abundance: few; v_gene: TRBV6-5
CDR3nt: TGTGCCAGCAGCTTTTTGGCCAGGCCCCCGGGGGAGACCCAGTACTTC; CDR3aa: CASSFLARPPGETQYF; d_gene: NA; j_gene: TRBJ2-5; abundance: NA; v_gene: TRBV7-6
CDR3nt: TGTGCCAGCAGTACGACTAGCGTCGGAACAGATACGCAGTATTTT; CDR3aa: CASSTTSVGTDTQYF; d_gene: TRBD2; j_gene: TRBJ2-3; abundance: NA; v_gene: TRBV6-2/TRBV6-3
CDR3nt: TGTGCCTCTCACTCCGGGACAGGGGTAATCAATCAGCCCCAGCATTTT; CDR3aa: CASHSGTGVINQPQHF; d_gene: TRBD1; j_gene: TRBJ1-5; abundance: few; v_gene: TRBV28
CDR3nt: TGTGCCAGCACCCCCCCCGGGAGTTCTAACTATGGCTACACCTTC; CDR3aa: CASTPPGSSNYGYTF; d_gene: NA; j_gene: TRBJ1-2; abundance: NA; v_gene: TRBV7-9
CDR3nt: TGCAGTGCTAGTGCTATAGCGGGGGCTGGAGATACGCAGTATTTT; CDR3aa: CSASAIAGAGDTQYF; d_gene: TRBD2; j_gene: TRBJ2-3; abundance: NA; v_gene: TRBV20-1
CDR3nt: TGTGCCAGCAGTGAATTCGGGGGTGCGAGCTCCTACAATGAGCAGTTCTTC; CDR3aa: CASSEFGGASSYNEQFF; d_gene: NA; j_gene: TRBJ2-1; abundance: NA; v_gene: TRBV6-1
CDR3nt: TGTGCTAGTGGCCGACTATTGGATGAGCAGTTCTTC; CDR3aa: CASGRLLDEQFF; d_gene: NA; j_gene: TRBJ2-1; abundance: NA; v_gene: TRBV12-5
CDR3nt: TGTGCCAGCGTTCGACAGGGAACTGAAGCTTTCTTT; CDR3aa: CASVRQGTEAFF; d_gene: TRBD1; j_gene: TRBJ1-1; abundance: NA; v_gene: TRBV28
CDR3nt: TGTGCCAGCAGTTCCGACAGGGGGTCGCGACACTATGGCTACACCTTC; CDR3aa: CASSSDRGSRHYGYTF; d_gene: TRBD1; j_gene: TRBJ1-2; abundance: NA; v_gene: TRBV6-6
CDR3nt: TGTGCCTGGAGGGCCGGGACAGCGATTCAAGAGACCCAGTACTTC; CDR3aa: CAWRAGTAIQETQYF; d_gene: TRBD1; j_gene: TRBJ2-5; abundance: NA; v_gene: TRBV30
CDR3nt: TGCGCCAGCAGCTTAAGGAGACTAGGCCAGTTCTTC; CDR3aa: CASSLRRLGQFF; d_gene: NA; j_gene: TRBJ2-1; abundance: NA; v_gene: TRBV5-1
CDR3nt: TGTGCCAGCAGCCGACGACAGGGGGGCGTCGAACCCCAGCATTTT; CDR3aa: CASSRRQGGVEPQHF; d_gene: TRBD1; j_gene: TRBJ1-5; abundance: few; v_gene: TRBV9
CDR3nt: TGTGCCAGCACAGGGACTACATCAGAAAAACTGTTTTTT; CDR3aa: CASTGTTSEKLFF; d_gene: NA; j_gene: TRBJ1-4; abundance: NA; v_gene: TRBV6-5
CDR3nt: TGCGCCAGCAGTGACGCGGGAGCACCCCTCCACTTT; CDR3aa: CASSDAGAPLHF; d_gene: NA; j_gene: TRBJ1-6; abundance: NA; v_gene: TRBV10-2
CDR3nt: TGCAGCGTGGGTGGGGTCGGGAATAGCAATCAGCCCCAGCATTTT; CDR3aa: CSVGGVGNSNQPQHF; d_gene: NA; j_gene: TRBJ1-5; abundance: NA; v_gene: TRBV29-1
CDR3nt: TGTGCCGCCCAGGGGTACACCGGGGAGCTGTTTTTT; CDR3aa: CAAQGYTGELFF; d_gene: NA; j_gene: TRBJ2-2; abundance: NA; v_gene: TRBV28
CDR3nt: TGCGCCAGCAGCTTAAATATCGGGGCAGGGGGTAACTATGGCTACACCTTC; CDR3aa: CASSLNIGAGGNYGYTF; d_gene: TRBD1; j_gene: TRBJ1-2; abundance: NA; v_gene: TRBV5-1
CDR3nt: TGTGCCAGCAGTCCCGACTTCTCTGGAAACACCATATATTTT; CDR3aa: CASSPDFSGNTIYF; d_gene: NA; j_gene: TRBJ1-3; abundance: NA; v_gene: TRBV7-9
CDR3nt: TGCGCCAGCAGCCCGGGATGGGCGGGCTACACCTTC; CDR3aa: CASSPGWAGYTF; d_gene: NA; j_gene: TRBJ1-2; abundance: few; v_gene: TRBV4-1
CDR3nt: TGCGCCAGCAGCCGCCTGATGAACAGGGGAGTAATGAACACTGAAGCTTTCTTT; CDR3aa: CASSRLMNRGVMNTEAFF; d_gene: TRBD1; j_gene: TRBJ1-1; abundance: NA; v_gene: TRBV4-1
CDR3nt: TGCGCCAGCAGCTTTCAGGGACTCTCCAAAGAGACCCAGTACTTC; CDR3aa: CASSFQGLSKETQYF; d_gene: NA; j_gene: TRBJ2-5; abundance: NA; v_gene: TRBV5-1
CDR3nt: TGTGCCAGTAGTATACTAGTGAATTCACCCCTCCACTTT; CDR3aa: CASSILVNSPLHF; d_gene: NA; j_gene: TRBJ1-6; abundance: NA; v_gene: TRBV19
CDR3nt: TGTGCCACCAGCAGAGGCGGGACTACAACACAGCCCCAGCATTTT; CDR3aa: CATSRGGTTTQPQHF; d_gene: NA; j_gene: TRBJ1-5; abundance: NA; v_gene: TRBV15
CDR3nt: TGTGCCAGCAGCCCGCAGGGAGGGTCAGTCGCTTTCTTT; CDR3aa: CASSPQGGSVAFF; d_gene: NA; j_gene: TRBJ1-1; abundance: NA; v_gene: TRBV7-9
CDR3nt: TGTGCCAGCAGTCTCGGTAGTGGCAATCAGCCCCAGCATTTT; CDR3aa: CASSLGSGNQPQHF; d_gene: NA; j_gene: TRBJ1-5; abundance: NA; v_gene: TRBV28
CDR3nt: TGTGCCAGCAGCTTTTCAGGGACTGCAGATACGCAGTATTTT; CDR3aa: CASSFSGTADTQYF; d_gene: NA; j_gene: TRBJ2-3; abundance: few; v_gene: TRBV11-3
CDR3nt: TGTGCCAGTACCTGGGGGACAGATAATTCACCCCTCCACTTT; CDR3aa: CASTWGTDNSPLHF; d_gene: TRBD1; j_gene: TRBJ1-6; abundance: NA; v_gene: TRBV19
CDR3nt: TGCAGCGTTCCCCGGACAGAAGAGACCCAGTACTTC; CDR3aa: CSVPRTEETQYF; d_gene: NA; j_gene: TRBJ2-5; abundance: NA; v_gene: TRBV29-1
CDR3nt: TGCGCCAGCAGTGAGTCGAACAGGAATGAGCAGTTCTTC; CDR3aa: CASSESNRNEQFF; d_gene: NA; j_gene: TRBJ2-1; abundance: NA; v_gene: TRBV10-1
CDR3nt: TGCAGCGTCCTCGACAGGGGAACCAAAAACATTCAGTACTTC; CDR3aa: CSVLDRGTKNIQYF; d_gene: TRBD1; j_gene: TRBJ2-4; abundance: NA; v_gene: TRBV29-1
CDR3nt: TGCAGCGTTGGGACAGGGTCCCATCAGCCCCAGCATTTT; CDR3aa: CSVGTGSHQPQHF; d_gene: TRBD1; j_gene: TRBJ1-5; abundance: NA; v_gene: TRBV29-1
CDR3nt: TGTGCCAGCAGCCCAGGGACAGCTAACACTGAAGCTTTCTTT; CDR3aa: CASSPGTANTEAFF; d_gene: TRBD1; j_gene: TRBJ1-1; abundance: NA; v_gene: TRBV7-3
CDR3nt: TGCAGCGTTAGAACCCCCGGTTCACCCCTCCACTTT; CDR3aa: CSVRTPGSPLHF; d_gene: NA; j_gene: TRBJ1-6; abundance: NA; v_gene: TRBV29-1
CDR3nt: TGTGCCAGCAGCACCATGTGGACAGGGCTAACCGGGGAGCTGTTTTTT; CDR3aa: CASSTMWTGLTGELFF; d_gene: NA; j_gene: TRBJ2-2; abundance: NA; v_gene: TRBV21-1
CDR3nt: TGTGCCAGCAGTTTAGCGGCCAGCTCCTACAATGAGCAGTTCTTC; CDR3aa: CASSLAASSYNEQFF; d_gene: NA; j_gene: TRBJ2-1; abundance: NA; v_gene: TRBV6-5
CDR3nt: TGTGCCAGCTCACCACGGACAGGGAACAATTATGGCTACACCTTC; CDR3aa: CASSPRTGNNYGYTF; d_gene: TRBD1; j_gene: TRBJ1-2; abundance: NA; v_gene: TRBV18
CDR3nt: TGTGCCAGCAGGACCAGACAGGGGAGATTTCAGCCCCAGCATTTT; CDR3aa: CASRTRQGRFQPQHF; d_gene: TRBD1; j_gene: TRBJ1-5; abundance: NA; v_gene: TRBV6-5
CDR3nt: TGTGCCTGGAGTGGGGGACTACCCCAGTACTTC; CDR3aa: CAWSGGLPQYF; d_gene: TRBD2; j_gene: TRBJ2-5; abundance: NA; v_gene: TRBV30
CDR3nt: TGTGCCAGTAGTATGAGGCAGATCCTATTTGGCTACACCTTC; CDR3aa: CASSMRQILFGYTF; d_gene: NA; j_gene: TRBJ1-2; abundance: NA; v_gene: TRBV19
CDR3nt: TGTGCCAGTAGTCCCGGACAGGGGGGAACTGAAGCTTTCTTT; CDR3aa: CASSPGQGGTEAFF; d_gene: TRBD1; j_gene: TRBJ1-1; abundance: NA; v_gene: TRBV19
CDR3nt: TGTGCCAGCAGCTTAGGCCTTAGGGGGAATTATAATTCACCCCTCCACTTT; CDR3aa: CASSLGLRGNYNSPLHF; d_gene: NA; j_gene: TRBJ1-6; abundance: NA; v_gene: TRBV7-8
CDR3nt: TGTGCCACCAGTGCCCGCCCGGGGACAGGGGCTCACTACAATGAGCAGTTCTTC; CDR3aa: CATSARPGTGAHYNEQFF; d_gene: TRBD1; j_gene: TRBJ2-1; abundance: few; v_gene: TRBV24-1
CDR3nt: TGCGCCAGCAGCTTAGCTAGCGGCTCTGGGGCCAACGTCCTGACTTTC; CDR3aa: CASSLASGSGANVLTF; d_gene: TRBD2; j_gene: TRBJ2-6; abundance: NA; v_gene: TRBV5-1
CDR3nt: TGTGCCAGCAGCCCGGACAGGGATAGGCACATTCAGTACTTC; CDR3aa: CASSPDRDRHIQYF; d_gene: TRBD1; j_gene: TRBJ2-4; abundance: NA; v_gene: TRBV11-2
CDR3nt: TGCAGCGCCCGGACAGATGGGCCCCAGCATTTT; CDR3aa: CSARTDGPQHF; d_gene: NA; j_gene: TRBJ1-5; abundance: NA; v_gene: TRBV29-1
CDR3nt: TGTGCCAGCAGCACCACAGGGGTTTTAGATACGCAGTATTTT; CDR3aa: CASSTTGVLDTQYF; d_gene: TRBD1; j_gene: TRBJ2-3; abundance: NA; v_gene: TRBV5-8
CDR3nt: TGTGCCAGCAGCGGACAGGGGAGCAATCAGCCCCAGCATTTT; CDR3aa: CASSGQGSNQPQHF; d_gene: TRBD1; j_gene: TRBJ1-5; abundance: NA; v_gene: TRBV9
CDR3nt: TGTGCCAGTAGTCTCACGACTAGCGGGGGCTCCTACAATGAGCAGTTCTTC; CDR3aa: CASSLTTSGGSYNEQFF; d_gene: TRBD2; j_gene: TRBJ2-1; abundance: NA; v_gene: TRBV19
CDR3nt: TGTGCCAGCAGCCCCTTTTCCGGGGGGGTGGGGACCCAGTACTTC; CDR3aa: CASSPFSGGVGTQYF; d_gene: TRBD2; j_gene: TRBJ2-5; abundance: NA; v_gene: TRBV3-1/TRBV3-2
CDR3nt: TGCGCCGCCTCCCCTTCAGGGAAAGGAGAAAAACTGTTTTTT; CDR3aa: CAASPSGKGEKLFF; d_gene: NA; j_gene: TRBJ1-4; abundance: NA; v_gene: TRBV10-2
CDR3nt: TGCGCCAGCAGCTCTCTAGCGGGGGACTCCACAGATACGCAGTATTTT; CDR3aa: CASSSLAGDSTDTQYF; d_gene: TRBD2; j_gene: TRBJ2-3; abundance: NA; v_gene: TRBV5-1